One sample yielded the 9 T cell receptor beta chains listed below, sequenced in a study of T cell responses to AZD1222 COVID-19 vaccine. Here immunoSEQ multiplex PCR was the method, and the copy in TCRdb shows in-frame clones only, minus some. The sample lists about 86,000 clones, 78% occurring once. The source was peripheral blood, collected on day 0 of AZD1222 vaccination. These receptor sequences come from an adult in good health.

Here the CDR3 DNA reads TGTGCCAGCAGCCCCGCGGCGGGCGACATCACAGATACGCAGTATTTT. It yields the protein CASSPAAGDITDTQYF. The genes are TRBV7-6 and TRBJ2-3; possible D gene TRBD2, 5 bases. This CDR3 spans 16 amino acids. Germline-derived CDR1 and CDR2 are SGHVS and FNYEAQ. Trimming removed 5 bases at V and 2 bases at J, with 17 bases between.

The rearrangement links TRBV11-2 to TRBJ2-7; no definite D call. The CDR3 length is 13 residues. Trimming cost V 2 bases and J 5 bases, with 10 bases left between them. The germline gives CDR1 SGHAT, CDR2 FQNNGV. Here the CDR3 DNA reads TGTGCCAGCAGCTTAATGCTGGAACACGAGCAGTACTTC. As protein: CASSLMLEHEQYF. Drawing the rest from reference TRBV11-2 and TRBJ2-7, the complete variable domain is EAGVAQSPRYKIIEKRQSVAFWCNPISGHATLYWYQQILGQGPKLLIQFQNNGVVDDSQLPKDRFSAERLKGVDSTLKIQPAKLEDSAVYLCASSLMLEHEQYFGPGTRLTVT.

The CDR3 loop reads CASSPGLTGEDGYTF. The CDR3 DNA reads TGTGCCAGCAGTCCGGGACTGACAGGGGAGGATGGCTACACCTTC. This rearrangement joins TRBV27 to TRBJ1-2, with TRBD1 matching 8 bases. Trimming took 5 bases from V and 6 from J; bases not matched to a gene: 11. The CDR3 is made up of 15 amino acids. From germline, CDR1 is MNHEY and CDR2 SMNVEV (reference sequence).

This clone came up a few times. The chain combines TRBV10-3 with TRBJ2-1, with D possibly matching TRBD1 (5 bases). The CDR3 runs to 13 residues. Trimming left V 1 base short and J 7 bases short, with 8 bases between. Germline assignment: CDR1 ENHRY and CDR2 SYGVKD. CDR3 protein: CAISEFRENEQFF. CDR3 nucleotides: TGTGCCATCAGTGAGTTCAGGGAAAATGAGCAGTTCTTC.

The chain carries TRBV5-1 and TRBJ1-4; TRBD1 matches at 9 bases. Trimming at V came to 5 bases and at J to 10 bases, leaving 9 bases not matched to a gene. CDR1 and CDR2 from the germline V gene are SGHRS and YFSETQ. CDR3 length equals 14 residues. The CDR3: CASRLGQGRGKLFF. The CDR3 region has the DNA TGCGCCAGCAGGTTAGGACAGGGGCGAGGAAAACTGTTTTTT.

This clone was detected only a few times. V is TRBV29-1 and J is TRBJ1-5; 9 bases line up with TRBD1. The V gene's germline CDR1 is SQVTM and CDR2 ANQGSEA. J was trimmed by 7 bases and V by 4 bases; bases with no gene match: 5. CDR3 size: 13 residues. The CDR3 loop is CSVARDRDQPQHF. The CDR3 nucleotides are TGCAGCGTTGCCCGGGACAGGGACCAGCCCCAGCATTTT. The full variable domain, its missing parts supplied by reference TRBV29-1 and TRBJ1-5, is SAVISQKPSRDICQRGTSLTIQCQVDSQVTMMFWYRQQPGQSLTLIATANQGSEATYESGFVIDKFPISRPNLTFSTLTVSNMSPEDSSIYLCSVARDRDQPQHFGDGTRLSIL.

This clone was counted between two and nine times. The CDR3 region is CASRLSGGSYEQYF. CDR3 coding DNA: TGCGCCAGCAGACTTAGCGGGGGATCCTACGAGCAGTACTTC. The rearrangement joins TRBV10-2 to TRBJ2-7; 9 bases fit TRBD2. Unmatched junction bases numbered 4, after V lost 6 bases and J lost 1 base. Germline V gives CDR1 WSHSY, CDR2 SAAADI. The CDR3 sequence is 14 residues long.

This clone was recorded only once. Different DNA sequences within this sample yield the same CDR3. The chain employs TRBV7-9 and TRBJ1-1; D unresolved. Trimming stripped 1 base from V and 3 bases from J, with 6 bases between. Per the germline V gene, CDR1 is SEHNR and CDR2 is FQNEAQ (reference sequence). There are 13 residues in the CDR3. CDR3 region: CASSLDGDTEAFF. CDR3 bases: TGTGCCAGCAGCTTAGATGGGGACACTGAAGCTTTCTTT.

This clone was seen more than once but under ten times. This sequence joins TRBV6-6 and TRBJ1-1, with 8 bases that match TRBD1. Germline V CDR1 and CDR2: MNHNY, SVGAGI (reference sequence). The CDR3 has 14 residues. V gave up 6 bases and J gave up 1 base; unmatched junction bases: 4. This CDR3 is CASRDRASNTEAFF. In DNA form, the CDR3 reads TGTGCCAGCAGGGACAGGGCGTCGAACACTGAAGCTTTCTTT.